These 30 T cell receptor beta chains originate from one sample sequenced in a study of cytomegalovirus exposure and HLA in healthy donors (dated 2017 in TCRdb). Library generation was performed with the immunoSEQ multiplex PCR assay. For the multiplex PCR, a mixture combining 60 forward primers for TCR Vbeta segments and 13 reverse primers for TCR Jbeta segments was used. Held by TCRdb, this immuneACCESS table contains in-frame sequences only and omits some clones. Under half of the omission traces to an unresolved V gene where checked; the cause of the rest is unknown. This sample gives 60,000 to 70,000 clones in total; 55% to 75% of them show up just once. The ten top clones hold less than 20% of the sample. The material sequenced was PBMCs. The receptors shown here come from a man aged 35 to 55 in good health and CMV-seropositive.

This chain links TRBV9 with TRBJ2-2; no firm D call. Germline CDR1 SGDLS, CDR2 YYNGEE. The germline V and J ends were trimmed by 0 bases and 9 bases, with 9 bases remaining between them. This CDR3 contains 13 residues. Here the CDR3 reads CASSVVPGRELFF. CDR3 DNA: TGTGCCAGCAGCGTAGTCCCGGGTCGGGAGCTGTTTTTT.

V usage is TRBV7-6 and J usage is TRBJ2-1; 10 bases align to TRBD1. With V trimmed by 3 bases and J by 0 bases, 5 bases remained unmatched. CDR3 length equals 17 residues. Per germline, CDR1 SGHVS and CDR2 FNYEAQ. The CDR3 sequence: CASSFGQGVSSYNEQFF. The CDR3 nucleotides are TGTGCCAGCAGCTTTGGACAGGGGGTGAGCTCCTACAATGAGCAGTTCTTC.

This chain uses TRBV6-6 with TRBJ2-3, with 7 bases lining up with TRBD1. J gave up 4 bases and V 0 bases, and 4 bases lay outside the gene matches. Per the germline V gene, CDR1 is MNHNY and CDR2 is SVGAGI (reference sequence). The CDR3 has 15 residues. For the CDR3, the DNA is TGTGCCAGCAGTTACTCGGCAGGGACAGCAGATACGCAGTATTTT. Translating gives CASSYSAGTADTQYF.

The chain carries TRBV5-1 and TRBJ1-1, with 9 bases aligning to TRBD1. The CDR3 spans 14 residues. Trimming took 2 bases from V and 4 from J; bases not matched to a gene: 3. Germline CDR1 and CDR2: SGHRS and YFSETQ. Here the CDR3 DNA reads TGCGCCAGCAGCTTAGGACAGGGGATCACTGAAGCTTTCTTT. The encoded protein is CASSLGQGITEAFF.

V usage is TRBV9 and J usage is TRBJ1-2; D may be TRBD1 (5 bases). Germline values: CDR1 SGDLS, CDR2 YYNGEE. The length of the CDR3 is 15 residues. With 3 bases removed from V and 4 bases from J, the gap between germline ends came to 16 bases. CDR3 protein: CASSGGGGRSYGYTF. The CDR3 coding sequence is TGTGCCAGCAGCGGGGGCGGGGGTAGGAGCTATGGCTACACCTTC.

The rearrangement uses TRBV7-9 and TRBJ2-2; TRBD2 agrees at 7 bases. Germline loops: CDR1 SEHNR, CDR2 FQNEAQ (reference sequence). V trimming: 6 bases; J trimming: 5 bases; junction bases outside the gene matches: 12. The CDR3 sequence is 16 residues long. The chain's CDR3 is CASSPPGRGRTGELFF. The DNA for the CDR3 is TGTGCCAGCAGTCCTCCTGGGAGGGGCCGGACCGGGGAGCTGTTTTTT.

V gene TRBV29-1 combines with J gene TRBJ2-3; maybe TRBD2 (7 bases). Germline CDR1 is SQVTM and CDR2 is ANQGSEA. This CDR3 has 12 residues. Trimming stripped 7 bases from V and 5 bases from J, with 13 bases between. The CDR3 DNA reads as TGCAGCGATAGGGGGAGGGGAGATACGCAGTATTTT. This encodes CSDRGRGDTQYF.

The chain employs TRBV18 and TRBJ1-4, with 7 bases that match TRBD1. CDR1 KGHSH and CDR2 LQKENI come from the germline V gene. With V trimmed by 0 bases and J by 7 bases, 5 bases remained unmatched. CDR3 size: 15 residues. The CDR3, as DNA: TGTGCCAGCTCACCACCGACAGGGCAGGGTGAAAAACTGTTTTTT. Protein product: CASSPPTGQGEKLFF. The variable domain in full, completed from reference TRBV18 and TRBJ1-4, reads NAGVMQNPRHLVRRRGQEARLRCSPMKGHSHVYWYRQLPEEGLKFMVYLQKENIIDESGMPKERFSAEFPKEGPSILRIQQVVRGDSAAYFCASSPPTGQGEKLFFGSGTQLSVL.

This clone was observed a few times. The chain joins TRBV11-2 to TRBJ1-1; no reliable D call. Germline loops: CDR1 SGHAT, CDR2 FQNNGV. Trimming took off 1 base at V and 1 base at J, with 16 bases between the two ends. This CDR3 spans 17 amino acids. The CDR3 protein is CASSLVFTPIENTEAFF. The CDR3 region has the DNA TGTGCCAGCAGCTTAGTGTTTACGCCCATAGAGAACACTGAAGCTTTCTTT.

The V gene is TRBV13, the J gene TRBJ2-7, with D hard to call. CDR1 is PRHDT, CDR2 FYEKMQ, per germline (reference sequence). V dropped 1 base and J dropped 6 bases, with 4 bases sitting between them. CDR3 size: 11 residues. CDR3 amino acids: CASSLVSEQYF. The CDR3 coding sequence is TGTGCCAGCAGCTTAGTCAGCGAGCAGTACTTC.

V and J are TRBV6-6 and TRBJ1-4; tentatively, D is TRBD1 (5 bases). The V gene lost 1 base and the J gene lost 11 bases, with 11 bases spanning the gap. Germline CDR1 and CDR2: MNHNY and SVGAGI (reference sequence). CDR3 length equals 13 residues. CDR3 sequence (DNA): TGTGCCAGCAGTTACTGGGGCCGGGGGAAACTGTTTTTT. Translated: CASSYWGRGKLFF.

The chain recombines TRBV18 with TRBJ1-3, with D uncertain. Looked up from germline, CDR1 is KGHSH and CDR2 is LQKENI. The CDR3 contains 15 residues. Trimming took off 3 bases at V and 0 bases at J, with 9 bases between the two ends. The CDR3 region has the DNA TGTGCCAGCTCACCGACCAGGCCCTCTGGAAACACCATATATTTT. Translation: CASSPTRPSGNTIYF. Using reference TRBV18 and TRBJ1-3 for the parts outside the CDR3, the full variable domain is NAGVMQNPRHLVRRRGQEARLRCSPMKGHSHVYWYRQLPEEGLKFMVYLQKENIIDESGMPKERFSAEFPKEGPSILRIQQVVRGDSAAYFCASSPTRPSGNTIYFGEGSWLTVV.

The V and J genes are TRBV19 and TRBJ1-6; 7 nucleotides line up with TRBD1. There are 14 residues in the CDR3. Trimming took 4 bases from V and 8 from J; bases not matched to a gene: 5. CDR1 is LNHDA, CDR2 SQIVND, per germline (reference sequence). For the CDR3, the DNA is TGTGCCAGTAGTAGTCAGGGGGGTGATTCACCCCTCCACTTT. Amino acid sequence: CASSSQGGDSPLHF.

This clone showed up just a few times. The genes are TRBV5-4 and TRBJ2-5; 15 nucleotides line up with TRBD2. The CDR3 runs 15 residues. Germline V gene data show CDR1 as SGHNT and CDR2 as YYREEE (reference sequence). Trimming took 4 bases from V and 5 from J; bases not matched to a gene: 3. The CDR3, as DNA: TGTGCCAGCAGCCCAGGACTAGCGGGAGGGGAGACCCAGTACTTC. Protein: CASSPGLAGGETQYF.

This sequence joins TRBV29-1 and TRBJ2-7; 11 bases fit TRBD2. There are 15 residues in the CDR3. Germline CDR1 and CDR2: SQVTM and ANQGSEA. V trimming: 7 bases; J trimming: 1 base; junction bases outside the gene matches: 9. This chain's CDR3 is CSGKIGTSGSYEQYF. The CDR3 DNA follows: TGCAGCGGTAAAATCGGGACTAGCGGATCCTACGAGCAGTACTTC.

The chain carries TRBV4-3 and TRBJ2-2; 7 bases map to TRBD1. V lost 3 bases to trimming and J lost 1 base; unmatched junction nucleotides: 5. CDR1 LGHNA and CDR2 YSLEER come from the germline V gene. The CDR3 contains 16 residues. The CDR3, as DNA: TGCGCCAGCAGCCAGGGTCGACAGGGGAACACCGGGGAGCTGTTTTTT. Encoded protein: CASSQGRQGNTGELFF.

The chain joins TRBV30 to TRBJ1-2; the D gene is possibly TRBD1 (5 bases). This CDR3 comprises 15 residues. Germline V lookup: CDR1 GTSNPN, CDR2 SVGIG (reference sequence). V shed 4 bases and J shed 1 base, with 16 bases lying between them. The CDR3 loop is CAWMESAGLNYGYTF. CDR3 in DNA: TGTGCCTGGATGGAGTCGGCAGGGCTTAACTATGGCTACACCTTC. The whole variable domain, remainder taken from reference TRBV30 and TRBJ1-2, is SQTIHQWPATLVQPVGSPLSLECTVEGTSNPNLYWYRQAAGRGLQLLFYSVGIGQISSEVPQNLSASRPQDRQFILSSKKLLLSDSGFYLCAWMESAGLNYGYTFGSGTRLTVV.

The chain uses TRBV4-2 and TRBJ2-7; TRBD2 agrees at 13 bases. The CDR3 is 18 amino acids. Looked up from germline, CDR1 is LGHNA and CDR2 is YNFKEQ. Losses at the gene ends were 4 bases for V and 2 bases for J; bases not matched to a gene: 11. The CDR3: CASSRRLAGGSLTYEQYF. CDR3 sequence (DNA): TGTGCCAGCAGCCGCCGACTAGCGGGGGGCTCACTGACCTACGAGCAGTACTTC.

The chain uses TRBV5-8 and TRBJ2-7; 8 bases fit TRBD2. Germline V gene sequence: CDR1 SGHTS, CDR2 YDEGEE. V lost 4 bases and J lost 1; bases outside the gene matches: 7. The CDR3 extends over 15 amino acids. DNA of the CDR3: TGTGCCAGCAGCACCCGACTAGCGAGGTCCTACGAGCAGTACTTC. This sequence encodes CASSTRLARSYEQYF.

In nucleotides, the CDR3 is TGTGCCAGCAGATTCTCGCCGGGACTAGCGAACACAGATACGCAGTATTTT. Translating gives CASRFSPGLANTDTQYF. The chain links TRBV5-5 to TRBJ2-3, with 10 positions matching TRBD2. Trimming removed 5 bases from V and 2 bases from J; junction bases left unmatched: 11. The CDR3 is 17 residues long. Germline CDR1 and CDR2: SGHKS and YYEKEE (reference sequence).

This clone has a single count. The chain links TRBV19 to TRBJ2-5; D not certain. Trimming shortened V by 3 bases and J by 2 bases, and 7 bases separated the two germline ends. Germline CDR1 and CDR2: LNHDA and SQIVND (reference sequence). CDR3 length equals 13 residues. The CDR3 coding sequence is TGTGCCAGTAGTATTTCCCCACAAGAGACCCAGTACTTC. Amino acid sequence: CASSISPQETQYF.

The chain has TRBV7-2 and TRBJ2-2; D unresolved. There are 15 residues in the CDR3. V shed 1 base and J shed 0 bases, with 6 bases lying between them. Germline V CDR1 and CDR2: SGHTA, FQGNSA. Here the CDR3 DNA reads TGTGCCAGCAGCTTAGGAGGAGCGAACACCGGGGAGCTGTTTTTT. This translates into CASSLGGANTGELFF.

The chain couples TRBV25-1 to TRBJ2-2, with D maybe TRBD1 (6 bases). The CDR3 runs 13 residues. Germline V gene data show CDR1 as MGHDK and CDR2 as SYGVNS. V lost 5 bases and J lost 10, with 14 bases in between. This chain's CDR3 is CASSYEQGVELFF. CDR3 nucleotides: TGTGCCAGCAGTTACGAACAGGGAGTGGAGCTGTTTTTT.

V is TRBV7-9 and J is TRBJ1-6, with D unclear. Germline V CDR1 and CDR2: SEHNR, FQNEAQ (reference sequence). V lost 1 base to trimming and J lost 8 bases, with 6 bases between them. The CDR3 is made up of 13 amino acids. CDR3 region: CASSLGADSPLHF. For the CDR3, the DNA is TGTGCCAGCAGCTTAGGTGCAGATTCACCCCTCCACTTT.

The chain joins TRBV27 to TRBJ1-1; tentatively, D is TRBD1 (6 bases). The length of the CDR3 is 14 residues. The V gene's germline CDR1 is MNHEY and CDR2 SMNVEV (reference sequence). The germline V and J ends were trimmed by 0 bases and 4 bases, with 9 bases remaining between them. CDR3 sequence: CASSLSRGATEAFF. In DNA, the CDR3 is TGTGCCAGCAGTTTATCGCGGGGGGCCACTGAAGCTTTCTTT.

V gene TRBV11-3 combines with J gene TRBJ2-1; D not certain. CDR1 and CDR2 (germline): SGHNT, YENEEA. CDR3 length equals 13 residues. Trimming took off 1 base at V and 9 bases at J, with 10 bases between the two ends. For the CDR3, the DNA is TGTGCCAGCAGCTTAGTGTCAGATACTGAGCAGTTCTTC. This encodes CASSLVSDTEQFF.

J is TRBJ2-7 and V is TRBV14; TRBD1 aligns across 9 bases. The junction had 5 bases not matched to a gene; V was cut back by 5 bases and J by 3 bases. The CDR3 spans 14 residues. Per germline, CDR1 SGHDN and CDR2 FVKESK. CDR3 sequence (DNA): TGTGCCAGCAGCGAGGGACAGGGTGGCTACGAGCAGTACTTC. Amino acids: CASSEGQGGYEQYF.

As to this clone: No conserved phenylalanine or tryptophan is present at the end of the CDR3, so a read error is the likely explanation. The chain joins TRBV7-9 to TRBJ1-1; no firm D call. The CDR3 covers 15 residues. Germline-derived CDR1 and CDR2 are SEHNR and FQNEAQ (reference sequence). CDR3 in DNA: TGTTCCAGCAGCTTTATTGGCCAACGTTCGACTGAAGCTTTCCTT. It yields the protein CSSSFIGQRSTEAFL.

The chain joins TRBV5-8 to TRBJ2-2; 11 bases match TRBD2. The V and J ends lost 3 bases and 1 base, in that order; junction bases with no gene match: 2. The CDR3 extends over 16 amino acids. Per the germline V gene, CDR1 is SGHTS and CDR2 is YDEGEE. CDR3 protein: CASSSGTSGNTGELFF. For the CDR3, the DNA is TGTGCCAGCAGCTCTGGGACTAGCGGGAACACCGGGGAGCTGTTTTTT.

There are a few counts of this clone. The chain joins TRBV6-5 to TRBJ1-1; possibly TRBD1 for D (6 bases). Germline lookup yields CDR1 MNHEY and CDR2 SVGAGI. The CDR3 extends over 15 amino acids. V was shortened by 6 bases and J by 1 base, with 15 bases between the two germline ends. The CDR3 spells CASRQTQGWNTEAFF. DNA of the CDR3: TGTGCCAGCAGACAAACTCAGGGGTGGAACACTGAAGCTTTCTTT.